These 17 T cell receptor beta chains originate from one sample sequenced in a study of post-analysis software for immune sequencing data. Built from TCR beta cDNA, the libraries had unique molecular identifiers in them. MiXCR, run by TCRdb on the PCR reads, gives a single entry per CDR3 protein. Of some 890,000 distinct CDR3 sequences in the sample, about 53% were seen once. No antigen has been identified for these receptors. Study-wide findings and caveats: Higher frequency in patients than in controls was seen for about five TRBV segments, with TRBV5-6, TRBV5-1 and TRBV20-1 among them.

The sample comprised blood. The receptors here all came from a girl aged 5 to 17 with multiple sclerosis.

The rearrangement links TRBV12-3 or TRBV12-4 to TRBJ2-2; 9 bases align to TRBD1. V dropped 4 bases and J dropped 3; count of bases not matched to a gene: 6. The CDR3 is 16 amino acids. The CDR3 nucleotides are TGTGCCAGCAGTTCCCCGGGACAGGGATACACCGGGGAGCTGTTTTTT. Protein product: CASSSPGQGYTGELFF.

This clonotype has just a few counts. Written as DNA, the CDR3 is TGCAGCGTTGATTCATACTACGAGCAGTACTTC. It is translated as CSVDSYYEQYF. The chain couples TRBV29-1 to TRBJ2-7; D is ambiguous. The length of the CDR3 is 11 residues. Trimming removed 3 bases at V and 3 bases at J, with 6 bases between. Germline V gene lookup returns CDR1 SQVTM and CDR2 ANQGSEA.

The chain couples TRBV6-4 to TRBJ2-7; 8 positions match TRBD2. The germline gives CDR1 MRHNA, CDR2 SNTAGT. There are 17 residues in the CDR3. V dropped 0 bases and J dropped 3; count of bases not matched to a gene: 10. The CDR3 reads CASSDSGTSWNYYEQYF. CDR3 DNA sequence: TGTGCCAGCAGTGACTCGGGGACTAGTTGGAATTACTACGAGCAGTACTTC.

This clonotype was observed a handful of times. The chain is built from TRBV5-1 and TRBJ2-3, with 7 bases that match TRBD2. The germline CDR1 and CDR2 sequences are SGHRS and YFSETQ. The V gene end was trimmed by 3 bases and the J gene end by 1 base; junction bases not matched to a gene: 8. The CDR3 has 16 amino acids. Here the CDR3 reads CASSSDGGGRTDTQYF. CDR3 nucleotide sequence: TGCGCCAGCAGCTCCGACGGGGGAGGGCGCACAGATACGCAGTATTTT.

The genes are TRBV29-1 and TRBJ2-7; D perhaps matches TRBD1 (6 bases). V was clipped by 2 bases and J by 3 bases, with 20 bases between them. The V gene's germline CDR1 is SQVTM and CDR2 ANQGSEA. This CDR3 has 16 residues. The CDR3 protein is CSVERRVRTDFYEQYF. Written as DNA, the CDR3 is TGCAGCGTTGAAAGAAGGGTGCGGACAGACTTCTACGAGCAGTACTTC.

This clonotype was seen a handful of times. The chain carries TRBV15 and TRBJ1-4; D might be TRBD1 (5 bases). CDR3 length equals 15 residues. CDR1 and CDR2 from the germline V gene are LNHNV and YYDKDF (reference sequence). The V end lost 0 bases, the J end lost 8 bases, and 13 bases lay between the germline ends. CDR3 nucleotide sequence: TGTGCCACCAGCAGAGATGGGGGACTTCGGGAAAAACTGTTTTTT. Amino acid sequence: CATSRDGGLREKLFF.

This clonotype was found a few times. The V call is TRBV29-1, the J call TRBJ2-7, with 9 bases fitting TRBD1. Trimming cost V 0 bases and J 0 bases; bases outside gene matches: 3. Germline CDR1 SQVTM, CDR2 ANQGSEA. The CDR3 loop spans 15 amino acids. This CDR3 is CSVEDGQGSSYEQYF. DNA for the CDR3: TGCAGCGTTGAAGACGGACAGGGGAGCTCCTACGAGCAGTACTTC.

V usage is TRBV6-5 and J usage is TRBJ2-3; 7 bases are shared with TRBD2. The CDR3 has 16 amino acids. The germline V gene encodes CDR1 MNHEY and CDR2 SVGAGI. V lost 7 bases and J lost 4; bases outside the gene matches: 14. The CDR3 sequence is CASKASGVLISDTQYF. Here the CDR3 DNA reads TGTGCCAGCAAGGCTAGCGGCGTCCTCATTTCAGATACGCAGTATTTT.

The rearrangement uses TRBV7-9 and TRBJ1-2; tentative D call: TRBD1 (5 bases). This CDR3 has 15 residues. Germline CDR1 reads SEHNR; CDR2 reads FQNEAQ (reference sequence). V lost 3 bases to trimming and J lost 4 bases, with 15 bases between them. Here the CDR3 reads CASSFGAEGSYGYTF. The CDR3 nucleotides are TGTGCCAGCAGCTTTGGGGCAGAGGGTAGCTATGGCTACACCTTC.

The chain couples TRBV29-1 to TRBJ2-5; 13 bases align to TRBD2. There are 12 residues in the CDR3. CDR1 and CDR2 (germline): SQVTM, ANQGSEA. The J segment lost 11 bases and the V segment lost 4 bases, leaving 4 bases of the junction unmatched. CDR3 nucleotide sequence: TGCAGCGTTGGGACTAGCGGGAGAGGGCAGTACTTC. Amino acids: CSVGTSGRGQYF.

This clonotype was found once. The V gene is TRBV25-1, the J gene TRBJ2-1, with TRBD2 matching 8 bases. CDR3 length equals 15 residues. The germline CDR1 and CDR2 sequences are MGHDK and SYGVNS. After removal of 4 bases from V and 7 bases from J, the junction contained 9 bases not matched to a gene. The CDR3 DNA reads TGTGCCAGCAGTGGCCCTAGCGGGCGGCTTAATGAGCAGTTCTTC. It translates to CASSGPSGRLNEQFF.

This clonotype was observed a handful of times. The V call is TRBV20-1, the J call TRBJ2-5, with a possible D match to TRBD2 (5 bases). CDR1 is DFQATT, CDR2 SNEGSKA, per germline (reference sequence). Between the trimmed V and J ends, which lost 0 bases and 2 bases, there was a span of 7 bases. The CDR3 loop spans 13 amino acids. CDR3 protein: CSARETTQETQYF. In DNA, the CDR3 is TGCAGTGCTAGAGAGACTACTCAAGAGACCCAGTACTTC.

The chain is built from TRBV4-1 and TRBJ2-4; TRBD2 matches 7 bases. V was clipped by 1 base and J by 2 bases; unmatched bases: 5. CDR3 size: 16 residues. Germline CDR1 is MGHRA and CDR2 is YSYEKL. The CDR3: CASSQVRDYPKNIQYF. For the CDR3, the DNA is TGCGCCAGCAGCCAAGTAAGGGACTACCCCAAAAACATTCAGTACTTC.

The J gene is TRBJ2-5, the V gene TRBV29-1; 7 bases match TRBD1. Trimming cost V 6 bases and J 5 bases; bases outside gene matches: 9. This CDR3 is 13 amino acids long. The germline CDR1 and CDR2 sequences are SQVTM and ANQGSEA. CDR3 bases: TGCAGCGTGTCAGGGGGATCAGGGGAGACCCAGTACTTC. Translating gives CSVSGGSGETQYF. Full variable domain (missing parts from reference TRBV29-1 and TRBJ2-5): SAVISQKPSRDICQRGTSLTIQCQVDSQVTMMFWYRQQPGQSLTLIATANQGSEATYESGFVIDKFPISRPNLTFSTLTVSNMSPEDSSIYLCSVSGGSGETQYFGPGTRLLVL.

The J gene is TRBJ2-1, the V gene TRBV30; possible D gene TRBD2, 6 bases. CDR1 and CDR2 from the germline V gene are GTSNPN and SVGIG (reference sequence). The V and J ends lost 4 bases and 4 bases respectively, with 11 bases between them. CDR3 length: 13 residues. CDR3 bases: TGTGCCTGGAACGTAGCGGAGTACAATGAGCAGTTCTTC. Protein: CAWNVAEYNEQFF.

There are a few counts of this clonotype. The chain has TRBV7-9 and TRBJ1-2; 7 positions agree with TRBD1. Germline V gives CDR1 SEHNR, CDR2 FQNEAQ (reference sequence). The CDR3 length is 15 residues. Trimming cost V 5 bases and J 3 bases; bases outside gene matches: 9. In nucleotides, the CDR3 is TGTGCCAGCAGCCCGGGACAGTCAATTCACTATGGCTACACCTTC. As protein: CASSPGQSIHYGYTF.

The chain carries TRBV9 and TRBJ2-5; 9 bases map to TRBD2. The CDR3 has 16 amino acids. V trimming: 2 bases; J trimming: 5 bases; junction bases outside the gene matches: 10. Looked up from germline, CDR1 is SGDLS and CDR2 is YYNGEE. The CDR3 DNA reads as TGTGCCAGCAGCGTTCAGGGTAGCGGGAGTCTGGAGACCCAGTACTTC. Its protein product is CASSVQGSGSLETQYF.